This TCR beta chain derives from a study of control samples from healthy donors and cancer patients. Measured with immunoSEQ multiplex PCR; TCRdb has only the in-frame clones, and not every one. This table holds more than 140,000 clones, 85% to 95% found once. Trimming took 5 bases from V and 4 from J, leaving 11 bases between them. The CDR3 sequence is 13 residues long. Germline loops: CDR1 GTSNPN, CDR2 SVGIG (reference sequence). V gene TRBV30 combines with J gene TRBJ1-4; TRBD1 is a possible D gene (6 bases). The source is a man aged 35-49 years in good health. Sequenced sample: blood. CDR3 loop: CAWPDSFNEKLFF. The CDR3 DNA is TGTGCCTGGCCGGACAGCTTTAATGAAAAACTGTTTTTT.